The T cell receptor beta chain described here comes from a study of blood T cell repertoires in COVID-19. This CDR3 is 16 amino acids long. The germline V gene has CDR1 SGHNT and CDR2 YENEEA. The junction had 6 bases not matched to a gene; V was cut back by 4 bases and J by 6 bases. Methods used by the authors: Using reference gene primer amplification, nucleated cell counts were estimated. TCRdb keeps only in-frame clones here, not all; method: immunoSEQ multiplex PCR. The D gene and trimming were derived from the DNA, and the V and J assignments and clone size from that table. This sample has about 200,000 clones, with 80% found just once.

Sequenced sample: peripheral blood. This receptor was taken from a woman in her 70s with acute or convalescent COVID-19. The V gene is TRBV11-3, the J gene TRBJ2-1; TRBD2 aligns across 13 bases. The CDR3 DNA is TGTGCCAGCAGCTCCGGGACTAGCGGGGAGGGCAATGAGCAGTTCTTC. Translating gives CASSSGTSGEGNEQFF.